These T cell receptor beta chains were read from a single sample in a study of blood T cells in healthy people across ages. TCRdb analysed the 5' RACE reads with MiXCR anew, one entry per CDR3 protein. The repertoire includes 1.2 million to 1.5 million distinct CDR3 sequences, 40% to 50% of them detected once, and approximately 7.9% sits in the top ten. Sequences were obtained from blood. These receptors were collected from a woman aged 18-29 years in good health. CDR3s leave out the opening cysteine and the closing phenylalanine or tryptophan.

V gene: TRBV6-5
J gene: TRBJ2-2
CDR3 protein: ASSPGLASTGELF

V gene: TRBV6-2/TRBV6-3
J gene: TRBJ2-1
CDR3 protein: ASIASGLLAGAGYNEQF

V gene: TRBV6-5
J gene: -
CDR3 protein: ASTHGQGETQY

V gene: TRBV11-2
J gene: TRBJ2-1
CDR3 protein: ASSLLAAGLTYNEQF

V gene: TRBV5-1
J gene: TRBJ1-1
CDR3 protein: ASSWGGTAEAF

V gene: TRBV10-2
J gene: TRBJ2-7
CDR3 protein: ASIPGLGSYEQY

V gene: TRBV7-3
J gene: TRBJ1-2
CDR3 protein: ASSPQGRANYGYT

V gene: TRBV6-1
J gene: TRBJ2-5
CDR3 protein: ASRSWYNEQY

V gene: TRBV7-9
J gene: TRBJ2-1
CDR3 protein: ASSLRGLAGGDEQF

V gene: TRBV6-1
J gene: TRBJ2-1
CDR3 protein: ASSEAGLSSYNEQF

V gene: TRBV2
J gene: TRBJ2-3
CDR3 protein: ASNQGRTDTQY

V gene: TRBV3-1
J gene: TRBJ2-5
CDR3 protein: ASSQDPGSETQY

V gene: TRBV20-1
J gene: TRBJ1-5
CDR3 protein: SARGGSDQPQH

V gene: TRBV5-1
J gene: -
CDR3 protein: ASSLSQGGYNEQY